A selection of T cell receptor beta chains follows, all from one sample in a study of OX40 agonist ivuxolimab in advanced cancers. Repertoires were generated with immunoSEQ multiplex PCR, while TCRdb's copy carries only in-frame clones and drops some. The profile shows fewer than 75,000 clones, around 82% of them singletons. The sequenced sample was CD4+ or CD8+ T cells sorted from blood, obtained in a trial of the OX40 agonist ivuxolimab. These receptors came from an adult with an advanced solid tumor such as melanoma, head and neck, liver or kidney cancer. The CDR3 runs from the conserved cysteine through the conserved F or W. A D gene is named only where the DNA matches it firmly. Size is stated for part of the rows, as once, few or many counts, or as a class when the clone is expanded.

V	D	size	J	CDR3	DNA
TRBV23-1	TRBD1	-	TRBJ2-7	CASSQFPGQGYEQYF	TGCGCCAGCAGTCAGTTCCCGGGACAGGGCTACGAGCAGTACTTC
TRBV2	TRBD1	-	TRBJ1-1	CASSAETGGTEAFF	TGTGCCAGCAGTGCAGAGACAGGGGGCACTGAAGCTTTCTTT
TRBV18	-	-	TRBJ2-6	CASSLRGGSVRSGANVLTF	TGTGCCAGCTCACTCAGGGGCGGCAGTGTGAGATCTGGGGCCAACGTCCTGACTTTC
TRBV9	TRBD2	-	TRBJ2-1	CASSPGGSGGAYNEQFF	TGTGCCAGCAGCCCCGGGGGGAGCGGGGGCGCCTACAATGAGCAGTTCTTC
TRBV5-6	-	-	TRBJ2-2	CASSFSYRRVTGELFF	TGTGCCAGCAGCTTCAGTTACAGGCGAGTCACCGGGGAGCTGTTTTTT
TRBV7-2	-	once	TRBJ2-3	CASSFKGQSDTQYF	TGTGCCAGCAGCTTCAAGGGCCAATCAGATACGCAGTATTTT
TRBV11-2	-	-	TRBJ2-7	CASSRTASYEQYF	TGTGCCAGCAGCCGGACTGCCTCCTACGAGCAGTACTTC
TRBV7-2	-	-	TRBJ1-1	CASSLGGSSTEAFF	TGTGCCAGCAGCTTAGGCGGGTCTAGCACTGAAGCTTTCTTT
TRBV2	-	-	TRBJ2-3	CASRTGTGRGADTQYF	TGTGCCAGCAGAACCGGGACTGGCCGAGGGGCAGATACGCAGTATTTT
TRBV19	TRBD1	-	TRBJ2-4	CASSISGTGWGKNIQYF	TGTGCCAGTAGTATCTCCGGGACAGGGTGGGGCAAAAACATTCAGTACTTC
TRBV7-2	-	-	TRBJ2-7	CASSLEQWYEQYF	TGTGCCAGCAGCTTAGAACAATGGTACGAGCAGTACTTC
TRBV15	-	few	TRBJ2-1	CATSRDQFLQGSYNEQFF	TGTGCCACCAGCAGAGATCAGTTCTTGCAGGGTTCCTACAATGAGCAGTTCTTC
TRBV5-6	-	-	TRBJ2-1	CASSQARSYNEQFF	TGTGCCAGCAGCCAGGCACGCTCCTACAATGAGCAGTTCTTC
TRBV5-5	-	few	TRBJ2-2	CASSSGPFSDGELFF	TGTGCCAGCAGCTCCGGTCCGTTCTCTGACGGGGAGCTGTTTTTT
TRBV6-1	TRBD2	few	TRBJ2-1	CASSGTSGGFGNEQFF	TGTGCCAGCAGTGGGACTAGCGGGGGATTCGGGAATGAGCAGTTCTTC
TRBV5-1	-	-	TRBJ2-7	CASSLSVTAASYEQYF	TGCGCCAGCAGCTTGAGTGTGACAGCCGCCTCCTACGAGCAGTACTTC
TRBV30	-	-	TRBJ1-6	CAWSVGWVGSPLHF	TGTGCCTGGAGTGTAGGCTGGGTAGGTTCACCCCTCCACTTT
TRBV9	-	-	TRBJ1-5	CASSPRSGGSNQPQHF	TGTGCCAGCAGCCCCAGGTCTGGAGGGAGCAATCAGCCCCAGCATTTT
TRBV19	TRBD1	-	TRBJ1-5	CASSPGTALRNQPQHF	TGTGCCAGTAGTCCAGGGACAGCTTTGAGGAATCAGCCCCAGCATTTT
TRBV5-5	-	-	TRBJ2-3	CASSGTGLTDTQYF	TGTGCCAGCAGCGGAACAGGGTTGACAGATACGCAGTATTTT
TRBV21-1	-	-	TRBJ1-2	CASSLRDRGPSAYGYTF	TGTGCCAGCAGCCTTCGGGACAGGGGGCCATCCGCCTATGGCTACACCTTC
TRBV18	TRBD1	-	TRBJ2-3	CASSRDRVDTQYF	TGTGCCAGCTCACGTGACAGGGTTGATACGCAGTATTTT
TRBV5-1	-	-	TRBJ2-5	CASSLAGRETQYF	TGCGCCAGCAGCTTGGCGGGGCGGGAGACCCAGTACTTC
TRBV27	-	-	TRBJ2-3	CASSLSGGLDTQYF	TGTGCCAGCAGTTTATCCGGGGGCCTGGATACGCAGTATTTT
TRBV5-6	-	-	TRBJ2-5	CASTMVGQQETQYF	TGTGCCAGCACCATGGTGGGGCAGCAAGAGACCCAGTACTTC
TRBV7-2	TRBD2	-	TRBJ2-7	CASSSLAGGGGSYEQYF	TGTGCCAGCAGCTCTCTAGCGGGAGGTGGGGGCTCCTACGAGCAGTACTTC
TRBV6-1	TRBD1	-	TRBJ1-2	CASSQQGDGYTF	TGTGCCAGCAGCCAACAGGGGGATGGCTACACCTTC
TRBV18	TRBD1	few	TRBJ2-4	CASSGTGVNIQYF	TGTGCCAGCTCCGGGACAGGGGTTAACATTCAGTACTTC
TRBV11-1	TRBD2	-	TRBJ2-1	CASSSGLAGVYNEQFF	TGTGCCAGCAGCTCGGGACTAGCGGGAGTATACAATGAGCAGTTCTTC
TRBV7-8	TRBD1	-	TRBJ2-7	CASSFGDRGLSYEQYF	TGTGCCAGCAGCTTTGGGGACAGGGGGCTCTCCTACGAGCAGTACTTC
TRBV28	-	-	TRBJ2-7	CASKTTGSYEQYF	TGTGCCAGCAAGACGACTGGTTCCTACGAGCAGTACTTC
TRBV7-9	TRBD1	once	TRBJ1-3	CASSLDVQGGNTIYF	TGTGCCAGCAGCTTAGACGTACAGGGGGGAAACACCATATATTTT
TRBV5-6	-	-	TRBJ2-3	CASSLSGVNTDTQYF	TGTGCCAGCAGCTTAAGTGGCGTAAACACAGATACGCAGTATTTT
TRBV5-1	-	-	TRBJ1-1	CASSPDGNTEAFF	TGCGCCAGCAGCCCCGACGGGAACACTGAAGCTTTCTTT
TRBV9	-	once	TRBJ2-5	CASSVAEGQGKTQYF	TGTGCCAGCAGCGTAGCTGAGGGGCAGGGGAAGACCCAGTACTTC
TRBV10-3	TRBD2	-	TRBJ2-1	CATVPGTSNEQFF	TGTGCCACCGTACCCGGGACTAGCAATGAGCAGTTCTTC
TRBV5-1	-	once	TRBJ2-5	CASRQGTAGGTQYF	TGCGCCAGCAGACAAGGGACGGCTGGAGGGACCCAGTACTTC
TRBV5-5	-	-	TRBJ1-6	CASTPSGGTWGSPLHF	TGTGCCAGCACCCCTTCGGGCGGGACCTGGGGTTCACCCCTCCACTTT
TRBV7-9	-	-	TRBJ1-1	CASSLAAANTEAFF	TGTGCCAGCAGCTTAGCGGCCGCGAACACTGAAGCTTTCTTT
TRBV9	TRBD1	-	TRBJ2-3	CASSYRGTYTDTQYF	TGTGCCAGCAGCTACAGGGGGACCTACACAGATACGCAGTATTTT
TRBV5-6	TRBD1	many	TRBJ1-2	CASSSTGGYYGYTF	TGTGCCAGCAGCTCGACAGGGGGCTACTATGGCTACACCTTC
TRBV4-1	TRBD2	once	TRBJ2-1	CASSQLAGGQQFF	TGCGCCAGCAGCCAACTAGCGGGGGGGCAGCAGTTCTTC
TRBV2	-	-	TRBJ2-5	CASSAMGRETQYF	TGTGCCAGCAGTGCGATGGGGCGGGAGACCCAGTACTTC
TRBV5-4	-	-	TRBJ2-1	CASSPPGLNEQFF	TGTGCCAGCAGCCCCCCAGGTCTGAATGAGCAGTTCTTC
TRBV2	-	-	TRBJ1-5	CASRKGNQPQHF	TGTGCCAGCAGGAAGGGCAATCAGCCCCAGCATTTT
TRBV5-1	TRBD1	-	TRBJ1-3	CASSLAGQGAPGNTIYF	TGCGCCAGCAGCTTGGCGGGCCAGGGGGCCCCTGGAAACACCATATATTTT
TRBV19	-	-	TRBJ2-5	CASRRAGLSGETQYF	TGTGCCAGTAGGAGGGCGGGCCTCTCGGGAGAGACCCAGTACTTC
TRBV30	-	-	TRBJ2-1	CAWISPNRVSSYNEQFF	TGTGCCTGGATCAGCCCCAACAGGGTCAGCTCCTACAATGAGCAGTTCTTC
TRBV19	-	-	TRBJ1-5	CASSIWGPRLSNQPQHF	TGTGCCAGTAGTATTTGGGGACCGCGACTAAGCAATCAGCCCCAGCATTTT
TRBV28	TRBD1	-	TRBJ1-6	CASSPADRGLWQKRGLHF	TGTGCCAGCAGTCCCGCCGACAGGGGGCTATGGCAGAAACGTGGGCTCCACTTT
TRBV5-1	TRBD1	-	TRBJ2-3	CASSLGQGAPTDTQYF	TGCGCCAGCAGCTTGGGGCAGGGGGCGCCTACAGATACGCAGTATTTT
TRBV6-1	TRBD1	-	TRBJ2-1	CASSDMTGSYNEQFF	TGTGCCAGCAGTGATATGACAGGGTCCTACAATGAGCAGTTCTTC
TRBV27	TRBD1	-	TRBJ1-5	CASSLYSGTGDQPQHF	TGTGCCAGCAGTTTATACTCTGGGACAGGGGATCAGCCCCAGCATTTT
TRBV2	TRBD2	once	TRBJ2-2	CASTLGWGGGPNTGELFF	TGTGCCAGCACCCTAGGATGGGGGGGAGGCCCGAACACCGGGGAGCTGTTTTTT